Listed below are T cell receptor beta chains from one sample, sequenced in a study of T cell repertoires in cytomegalovirus infection. Each CDR3 protein gets one entry after TCRdb re-called the reads with MiXCR. The data contain hundreds of thousands of distinct CDR3 sequences, 18% of them singletons. The sample consisted of PBMCs. The receptors shown here come from a human donor in good health (CMV status not recorded). Some clones in this sample may be carry-over from other donors' samples. Each CDR3 is given with its conserved first and last residue. The D gene is left open where the match is weak. The size field is filled for only some rows; it gives once, few, many or a size class.

>TRBJ2-7|many|TRBD2|TRBV7-2
CASSPSGRRGYEQYF
TGTGCCAGCAGCCCTAGCGGGAGGAGGGGCTACGAGCAGTACTTC
>TRBJ1-1|many|.|TRBV7-2
CASSLYREAFF
TGTGCCAGCAGCTTGTACAGAGAAGCTTTCTTT
>TRBJ1-1|.|.|TRBV6-5
CASSYTGVMTEAFF
TGTGCCAGCAGTTACACAGGAGTCATGACTGAAGCTTTCTTT
>TRBJ2-5|few|TRBD2|TRBV6-5
CASSYSTSGGFQETQYF
TGTGCCAGCAGTTACTCGACTAGCGGGGGTTTCCAAGAGACCCAGTACTTC
>TRBJ2-5|.|.|TRBV12-3/TRBV12-4
CASSIMGPQETQYF
TGTGCCAGCAGTATCATGGGACCTCAAGAGACCCAGTACTTC
>TRBJ2-2|.|.|TRBV2
CASSDLSANTGELFF
TGTGCCAGCAGTGACCTTTCGGCGAACACCGGGGAGCTGTTTTTT
>TRBJ2-3|many|.|TRBV7-9
CASSLGRGPTDSRTDTQYF
TGTGCCAGCAGCTTAGGCCGAGGGCCGACCGACAGCCGCACAGATACGCAGTATTTT
>TRBJ1-1|.|.|TRBV28
CASIAAYTEAFF
TGTGCCAGCATTGCAGCTTACACTGAAGCTTTCTTT
>TRBJ2-1|.|TRBD2|TRBV7-9
CASSSSGGPDEQFF
TGTGCCAGCAGCTCTAGCGGGGGGCCGGATGAGCAGTTCTTC
>TRBJ2-7|few|.|TRBV6-2/TRBV6-3
CASSYKAGGRIYEQYF
TGTGCCAGCAGTTACAAAGCGGGCGGTAGAATCTACGAGCAGTACTTC
>TRBJ2-1|many|TRBD2|TRBV7-2
CASSSDGTSDNEQFF
TGTGCCAGCAGCTCCGACGGGACTAGTGACAATGAGCAGTTCTTC
>TRBJ2-7|.|TRBD2|TRBV4-1
CASSRTPGTTYEQYF
TGCGCCAGCAGCCGAACGCCCGGGACTACCTACGAGCAGTACTTC
>TRBJ2-7|.|TRBD2|TRBV20-1
CSARFSGSYEQYF
TGCAGTGCAAGGTTTAGCGGGAGCTACGAGCAGTACTTC
>TRBJ1-1|many|.|TRBV4-1
CASSRAVNTEAFF
TGCGCCAGCAGCCGGGCTGTGAACACTGAAGCTTTCTTT
>TRBJ1-1|.|.|TRBV19
CASSPGRVTEAFF
TGTGCCAGTAGCCCGGGGCGGGTCACTGAAGCTTTCTTT
>TRBJ2-1|few|.|TRBV5-6
CASSSEVGYFSYNEQFF
TGTGCCAGCAGCTCGGAGGTAGGCTACTTCTCCTACAATGAGCAGTTCTTC
>TRBJ2-2|many|.|TRBV6-1
CASIDKINTGELFF
TGTGCCAGCATCGACAAGATAAACACCGGGGAGCTGTTTTTT
>TRBJ2-3|few|.|TRBV12-3/TRBV12-4
CASSPRATGSTDTQYF
TGTGCCAGCAGCCCTCGGGCTACCGGAAGCACAGATACGCAGTATTTT
>TRBJ2-5|few|.|TRBV7-2
CASSQTRVAQYF
TGTGCCAGCAGCCAAACTCGGGTAGCCCAGTACTTC
>TRBJ2-3|few|TRBD1|TRBV27
CASSPGYRGMDTQYF
TGTGCCAGCAGTCCCGGGTACAGGGGGATGGATACGCAGTATTTT
>TRBJ2-4|many|TRBD1|TRBV19
CASSGQGNIQYF
TGTGCCAGTAGCGGACAGGGAAACATTCAGTACTTC
>TRBJ1-1|many|TRBD1|TRBV7-6
CASSASTGLNTEAFF
TGTGCCAGCAGCGCCTCGACAGGGTTGAACACTGAAGCTTTCTTT
>TRBJ1-5|.|.|TRBV7-8
CASSLRWTERNQPQHF
TGTGCCAGCAGCTTGAGGTGGACCGAACGGAATCAGCCCCAGCATTTT
>TRBJ2-3|.|.|TRBV5-1
CASSFQDLADTQYF
TGCGCCAGCAGCTTCCAGGATTTAGCTGATACGCAGTATTTT
>TRBJ2-3|many|.|TRBV6-6
CASSYSILFTDTQYF
TGTGCCAGCAGTTACTCGATACTTTTCACAGATACGCAGTATTTT
>TRBJ1-3|many|.|TRBV28
CASSFHGSLSGNTIYF
TGTGCCAGCAGTTTCCACGGGTCCCTCTCTGGAAACACCATATATTTT
>TRBJ1-5|few|.|TRBV19
CASGHDSNQPQHF
TGTGCCAGTGGACACGATAGCAATCAGCCCCAGCATTTT
>TRBJ1-4|.|TRBD1|TRBV4-2
CASRNRDRDEKLFF
TGTGCCAGCAGGAACCGGGACAGGGATGAAAAACTGTTTTTT
>TRBJ1-2|many|TRBD1|TRBV6-2/TRBV6-3
CASRSTGSYYGYTF
TGTGCCAGCAGATCGACAGGGTCTTACTATGGCTACACCTTC
>TRBJ2-4|many|.|TRBV28
CATTANGAYIQYF
TGTGCCACCACAGCTAACGGGGCTTACATTCAGTACTTC
>TRBJ2-1|few|TRBD2|TRBV19
CASSTSLTSGGNNEQFF
TGTGCCAGTAGTACCTCTCTGACTAGCGGGGGTAACAATGAGCAGTTCTTC
>TRBJ1-4|.|.|TRBV4-3
CASSQRWATLVNEKLFF
TGCGCCAGCAGCCAACGTTGGGCCACCCTGGTAAATGAAAAACTGTTTTTT
>TRBJ2-1|.|.|TRBV2
CASSLGGGRDNEQFF
TGTGCCAGCAGTCTCGGTGGGGGCAGGGACAATGAGCAGTTCTTC
>TRBJ2-3|many|TRBD1|TRBV6-6
CASRPTGLADTQYF
TGTGCCAGCAGACCGACAGGGCTCGCAGATACGCAGTATTTT
>TRBJ1-2|few|.|TRBV6-2/TRBV6-3
CASRYRDPDRPSDGYTF
TGTGCCAGCAGATACCGGGACCCCGATAGGCCGTCGGATGGCTACACCTTC
>TRBJ1-2|few|.|TRBV4-2
CASSQWDRYTF
TGTGCCAGCAGCCAATGGGATCGCTACACCTTC
>TRBJ1-1|few|TRBD1|TRBV2
CASSGDRGPTEAFF
TGTGCCAGCAGCGGGGACAGAGGTCCCACTGAAGCTTTCTTT
>TRBJ2-7|.|.|TRBV7-9
CASSLWENMGEQYF
TGTGCCAGCAGCTTATGGGAAAACATGGGCGAGCAGTACTTC
>TRBJ1-1|many|TRBD1|TRBV27
CASSYDRGGFSGTEAFF
TGTGCCAGCAGCTACGACAGGGGCGGTTTTAGTGGGACTGAAGCTTTCTTT
>TRBJ2-7|few|.|TRBV20-1
CSASRTSRSYEQYF
TGCAGTGCTTCCCGCACCAGCAGATCCTACGAGCAGTACTTC
>TRBJ2-1|.|TRBD2|TRBV20-1
CSASPGLAGGNNEQFF
TGCAGTGCTAGCCCGGGACTAGCGGGAGGGAACAATGAGCAGTTCTTC
>TRBJ2-1|.|TRBD2|TRBV9
CASSVGGRAGEQFF
TGTGCCAGCAGCGTAGGCGGGAGGGCCGGTGAGCAGTTCTTC
>TRBJ2-7|few|.|TRBV5-1
CASSLLAYEGYEQYF
TGCGCCAGCAGCTTATTGGCCTACGAGGGTTACGAGCAGTACTTC